The 13 T cell receptor beta chains listed next were all sequenced from one sample in a study of control samples from healthy donors and cancer patients. Repertoires were generated with immunoSEQ multiplex PCR, while TCRdb's copy carries only in-frame clones and drops some. Of approximately 70,000 clones in the sample, roughly 80% were seen once. Sequencing was carried out using blood. The receptors derive from a man aged 50-60 years in good health.

This clone was observed a handful of times. The chain recombines TRBV30 with TRBJ1-1; 8 nucleotides agree with TRBD1. The CDR3 is 13 amino acids. Germline lookup yields CDR1 GTSNPN and CDR2 SVGIG (reference sequence). After removal of 4 bases from V and 1 base from J, the junction contained 2 bases not matched to a gene. The DNA for the CDR3 is TGTGCCTGGACCGGACAGGGGAACACTGAAGCTTTCTTT. This sequence encodes CAWTGQGNTEAFF.

In its sample, this clone was seen once. The rearrangement uses TRBV12-5 and TRBJ2-1, with D perhaps TRBD2 (6 bases). Per germline, CDR1 LGHNT and CDR2 FRNRAP. The CDR3 extends over 16 amino acids. Trimming cost V 0 bases and J 5 bases, with 14 bases left between them. The CDR3 reads CASGLVLRGGNNEQFF. CDR3 sequence (DNA): TGTGCTAGTGGTTTGGTACTTCGCGGCGGGAACAATGAGCAGTTCTTC. Full variable domain (rest looked up from reference TRBV12-5 and TRBJ2-1): DARVTQTPRHKVTEMGQEVTMRCQPILGHNTVFWYRQTMMQGLELLAYFRNRAPLDDSGMPKDRFSAEMPDATLATLKIQPSEPRDSAVYFCASGLVLRGGNNEQFFGPGTRLTVL.

This chain uses TRBV6-2 or TRBV6-3 with TRBJ2-1; perhaps D is TRBD1 or TRBD2 (5 bases each). Germline V gene data show CDR1 as MNHEY and CDR2 as SVGEGT. The CDR3 covers 16 residues. V was trimmed by 0 bases and J by 5 bases, leaving 14 bases between them. CDR3 coding DNA: TGTGCCAGCAGTTACTCGAGGGGCACCCTCAACAATGAGCAGTTCTTC. This codes for CASSYSRGTLNNEQFF.

The rearrangement links TRBV6-2 or TRBV6-3 to TRBJ2-5, with D perhaps being TRBD1 or TRBD2 (6 bases each). Trimming stripped 0 bases from V and 0 bases from J, with 14 bases between. The CDR3 has 17 amino acids. CDR1 is MNHEY and CDR2 is SVGEGT in the germline V gene. The CDR3 reads CASSYSTGAGHQETQYF. For the CDR3, the DNA is TGTGCCAGCAGTTACTCGACGGGGGCAGGACACCAAGAGACCCAGTACTTC.

This sequence joins TRBV9 and TRBJ2-3; 9 positions match TRBD2. Germline assignment: CDR1 SGDLS and CDR2 YYNGEE. V dropped 3 bases and J dropped 3; count of bases not matched to a gene: 2. The CDR3 length is 14 residues. The CDR3 DNA reads TGTGCCAGCAGCGGTAGCGGGAGTACAGATACGCAGTATTTT. This sequence encodes CASSGSGSTDTQYF. Full variable domain (missing parts from reference TRBV9 and TRBJ2-3): DSGVTQTPKHLITATGQRVTLRCSPRSGDLSVYWYQQSLDQGLQFLIQYYNGEERAKGNILERFSAQQFPDLHSELNLSSLELGDSALYFCASSGSGSTDTQYFGPGTRLTVL.

This sequence joins TRBV23-1 and TRBJ2-7, with D unclear. TRBV23-1 is given ORF status, its function remaining uncertain. The V gene lost 4 bases and the J gene lost 3 bases, with 7 bases spanning the gap. The CDR3 sequence is 12 residues long. The CDR3 sequence: CASSPPRYEQYF. Here the CDR3 DNA reads TGCGCCAGCAGTCCCCCCCGCTACGAGCAGTACTTC.

The J gene is TRBJ2-3, the V gene TRBV9; 7 nucleotides line up with TRBD2. This CDR3 region has 16 residues. V lost 0 bases to trimming and J lost 0 bases; unmatched junction nucleotides: 4. The germline CDR1 and CDR2 sequences are SGDLS and YYNGEE. CDR3 DNA sequence: TGTGCCAGCAGCGTAGCTACGGGGGGAAGCACAGATACGCAGTATTTT. Translation: CASSVATGGSTDTQYF.

The rearrangement joins TRBV6-2 or TRBV6-3 to TRBJ1-2; D perhaps matches TRBD1 (6 bases). V lost 0 bases to trimming and J lost 4 bases, with 15 bases between them. Per germline, CDR1 MNHEY and CDR2 SVGEGT. There are 16 residues in the CDR3. CDR3: CASSYSDRRLIYGYTF. The CDR3 region has the DNA TGTGCCAGCAGTTACTCAGACAGGCGTTTAATCTATGGCTACACCTTC.

V gene TRBV30 combines with J gene TRBJ1-2; TRBD1 might be the D (6 bases). V shed 0 bases and J shed 7 bases, with 6 bases lying between them. The length of the CDR3 is 11 residues. CDR1 is GTSNPN and CDR2 is SVGIG in the germline V gene (reference sequence). CDR3 nucleotides: TGTGCCTGGAGTGTGGGGGCTGGCTACACCTTC. Its translation: CAWSVGAGYTF.

The chain employs TRBV12-3 or TRBV12-4 and TRBJ2-4; 8 bases are a match to TRBD1. This CDR3 spans 13 amino acids. With V trimmed by 4 bases and J by 8 bases, 4 bases remained unmatched. The CDR3 sequence is CASSSRQGHIQYF. CDR3 in DNA: TGTGCCAGCAGTTCCCGACAGGGGCACATTCAGTACTTC.

The chain uses TRBV11-3 and TRBJ2-7, with 8 bases aligning to TRBD2. J lost 3 bases, V lost 4 bases, and 8 bases had no gene match. This CDR3 has 15 residues. Per the germline V gene, CDR1 is SGHNT and CDR2 is YENEEA. This CDR3 is CASSSNSGVDYEQYF. CDR3 DNA sequence: TGTGCCAGCAGCTCGAATAGCGGGGTTGACTACGAGCAGTACTTC.

The chain is built from TRBV7-9 and TRBJ2-3, with 7 bases matching TRBD2. V lost 2 bases, J lost 2 bases, and 13 bases stayed unmatched. The CDR3 has 18 residues. Germline values: CDR1 SEHNR, CDR2 FQNEAQ (reference sequence). The CDR3 here is CASSLRGLASGYTDTQYF. The CDR3 nucleotides are TGTGCCAGCAGCTTAAGAGGTTTGGCTAGCGGTTACACAGATACGCAGTATTTT.

This sequence joins TRBV7-2 and TRBJ2-7, with TRBD2 identical over 7 bases. CDR1 is SGHTA, CDR2 FQGNSA, per germline. The ends lost 8 bases at V and 4 bases at J; junction bases unmatched: 14. The length of the CDR3 is 15 residues. CDR3 bases: TGTGCCAGCGCTACTGACCCGGGCGGGAGATACGAGCAGTACTTC. This gives the protein CASATDPGGRYEQYF.